This TCR beta chain came from a study of T cells expressing NK-cell markers. Study as a whole: Sequenced donors, eight in total, included seven who were HCMV-seropositive and one who was seronegative.

This CDR3 region has 16 residues. Germline CDR1 MGHRA, CDR2 YSYEKL. TCRdb reprocessed the 5' RACE reads, keeping one entry per CDR3 protein, no DNA. Here the sample table reports 400,000 to 550,000 distinct CDR3 sequences. The chain employs TRBV4-1 and TRBJ2-2; TCRdb indicates TRBD1, and absent DNA this call remains unverified. This TCR came from a woman aged 18-70 years in good health. The sequencing input was blood T cells: a sorted CD56 or NKG2C T cell subset, CD4+ or CD8+ T cells, or bulk PBMC T cells (not recorded which). The CDR3 sequence is CASSQDDRGLVGELFF.